These 18 T cell receptor beta chains originate from one sample sequenced in a study of T cell responses to AZD1222 COVID-19 vaccine (dated by TCRdb to about 2021). The sample's time point label, decoded: about 28 days (+/-7) after the second vaccine dose. Libraries were made using the immunoSEQ multiplex PCR assay. What TCRdb holds here is the immuneACCESS table cut down to in-frame rearrangements. Part of the clones is not present; checked against another copy, under half of the missing clones reflect an unresolved V gene, and the others are unexplained. The sample table shows approximately 150,000 clones, and approximately 89% are seen once. Under 1.5% of the sample is in the top ten clones. The sequencing here drew on peripheral blood, taken 28 days after the second AZD1222 dose. The receptors were sampled from an adult who received the AZD1222 COVID-19 vaccine.

The chain is built from TRBV29-1 and TRBJ1-1; D ambiguous. Germline V gene lookup returns CDR1 SQVTM and CDR2 ANQGSEA. The V end lost 6 bases, the J end lost 3 bases, and 20 bases lay between the germline ends. The CDR3 has 15 residues. The CDR3 region has the DNA TGCAGCGTCGCAACAAGGGTATCCGGCGACACTGAAGCTTTCTTT. Translated, it gives CSVATRVSGDTEAFF.

This clone has only a few counts. The V call is TRBV5-1, the J call TRBJ2-7; no clear D gene. Germline lookup yields CDR1 SGHRS and CDR2 YFSETQ. The V gene lost 1 base and the J gene lost 4 bases, with 9 bases spanning the gap. The CDR3 is 13 residues long. CDR3 in amino acids: CASSLSPLYEQYF. The CDR3 region has the DNA TGCGCCAGCAGCTTGTCCCCGCTATACGAGCAGTACTTC.

The chain joins TRBV5-1 to TRBJ2-1; 7 bases line up with TRBD2. In germline, CDR1 is SGHRS, CDR2 YFSETQ. V gave up 0 bases and J gave up 4 bases; unmatched junction bases: 7. The CDR3 length is 16 residues. The CDR3 sequence is CASSLAGAGLYNEQFF. The DNA for the CDR3 is TGCGCCAGCAGCTTGGCCGGGGCGGGACTATACAATGAGCAGTTCTTC.

The chain joins TRBV5-5 to TRBJ2-7, with D perhaps TRBD1 or TRBD2 (5 bases each). The CDR3 has 14 residues. V gave up 1 base and J gave up 4 bases, with 12 bases separating them. Germline CDR1 and CDR2: SGHKS and YYEKEE (reference sequence). CDR3 in amino acids: CASSLFGEGYEQYF. CDR3 nucleotide sequence: TGTGCCAGCAGCTTGTTTGGAGAGGGGTACGAGCAGTACTTC.

This chain uses TRBV27 with TRBJ2-1; a weak D match, TRBD2 (7 bases). The CDR3 extends over 14 amino acids. V was trimmed by 3 bases and J by 6 bases, leaving 12 bases between them. Germline V gene sequence: CDR1 MNHEY, CDR2 SMNVEV (reference sequence). CDR3 DNA sequence: TGTGCCAGCAGTTTCGGCGGGGGCTTCAATGAGCAGTTCTTC. Amino acids: CASSFGGGFNEQFF.

This sequence joins TRBV5-6 and TRBJ1-5; 8 bases are a match to TRBD1. After removal of 3 bases from V and 2 bases from J, the junction contained 7 bases not matched to a gene. The V gene's germline CDR1 is SGHDT and CDR2 YYEEEE. The CDR3 sequence is 16 residues long. In DNA form, the CDR3 reads TGTGCCAGCAGCTCGGAAGGACAGGGAGGCAATCAGCCCCAGCATTTT. It yields the protein CASSSEGQGGNQPQHF.

Comment on this clone: The junction and the germline gene differ at one end; a read error may be behind it. This chain's CDR3 is CASSLGFGGGMKTQYF. The DNA for the CDR3 is TGTGCTAGCAGCTTAGGATTCGGCGGGGGGATGAAGACCCAGTACTTC. This chain links TRBV7-7 with TRBJ2-5; 8 bases fit TRBD2. The germline CDR1 and CDR2 sequences are SSHAT and FNYEAQ (reference sequence). The CDR3 contains 16 residues.

The chain is built from TRBV7-9 and TRBJ2-7; a weak D match, TRBD1 (6 bases). The CDR3 consists of 13 residues. V gave up 6 bases and J gave up 7 bases, with 16 bases separating them. Germline V gene sequence: CDR1 SEHNR, CDR2 FQNEAQ (reference sequence). The CDR3 DNA is TGTGCCAGCAGAGGGGACAAGACGGTGGAGCAGTACTTC. Protein product: CASRGDKTVEQYF.

V gene TRBV5-8 combines with J gene TRBJ2-4; D is uncertain. The CDR3 is made up of 16 amino acids. V lost 0 bases and J lost 2, with 12 bases in between. Germline-derived CDR1 and CDR2 are SGHTS and YDEGEE. The CDR3 coding sequence is TGTGCCAGCAGCTTGGGGCAGCCCACAACCAAAAACATTCAGTACTTC. Protein: CASSLGQPTTKNIQYF.

This chain uses TRBV19 with TRBJ2-7; perhaps TRBD2 as D (7 bases). The ends were cut back, 3 bases at V and 7 bases at J, with 13 bases in the middle. The CDR3 contains 13 residues. Germline V gene sequence: CDR1 LNHDA, CDR2 SQIVND (reference sequence). DNA for the CDR3: TGTGCCAGTAGTATTCGGGGGGCGTCTGAGCAGTACTTC. It yields the protein CASSIRGASEQYF.

V and J are TRBV2 and TRBJ2-1; D gene unclear. From germline, CDR1 is SNHLY and CDR2 FYNNEI. Trimming left V 6 bases short and J 4 bases short, with 13 bases between. This CDR3 contains 14 residues. CDR3 in DNA: TGTGCCAGCAGGGAGACCGTAACTTACAATGAGCAGTTCTTC. Its protein product is CASRETVTYNEQFF.

This chain links TRBV2 with TRBJ2-7; 10 nucleotides line up with TRBD2. This CDR3 spans 14 amino acids. The germline V gene encodes CDR1 SNHLY and CDR2 FYNNEI. With V trimmed by 6 bases and J by 7 bases, 9 bases remained unmatched. As DNA, the CDR3 is TGTGCCAGCAGACCGGGACTAGCGATGTGGGAGCAGTACTTC. This sequence encodes CASRPGLAMWEQYF.

V gene TRBV27 combines with J gene TRBJ2-5; D is unclear. This CDR3 is built from 13 residues. Germline V lookup: CDR1 MNHEY, CDR2 SMNVEV (reference sequence). V shed 0 bases and J shed 7 bases, with 9 bases lying between them. The DNA of the CDR3 is TGTGCCAGCAGTTTATCGCTGGTCGGGACCCAGTACTTC. It yields the protein CASSLSLVGTQYF.

This clone was seen a few times. This chain connects TRBV7-3 to TRBJ2-3, with 8 bases fitting TRBD2. Germline CDR1 and CDR2: SGHTA and FQGTGA. The CDR3 totals 17 residues. The V and J ends lost 4 bases and 5 bases, in that order; junction bases with no gene match: 14. The CDR3 sequence is CASSSRGGHVSGDTQYF. The CDR3 DNA sequence: TGTGCCAGCAGCTCCCGGGGGGGGCACGTCTCAGGAGATACGCAGTATTTT.

This chain connects TRBV27 to TRBJ1-6, with a tentative D call TRBD1 (6 bases). This CDR3 is built from 17 residues. Between the trimmed V and J ends, which lost 1 base and 2 bases, there was a span of 12 bases. CDR1 is MNHEY, CDR2 SMNVEV, per germline (reference sequence). The CDR3, as DNA: TGTGCCAGCAGTTTATTCGCAGGGGACACCTATAATTCACCCCTCCACTTT. Translated, it gives CASSLFAGDTYNSPLHF.

The rearrangement uses TRBV5-4 and TRBJ2-3; tentative D call: TRBD2 (6 bases). Between the trimmed V and J ends, which lost 0 bases and 0 bases, there was a span of 14 bases. The CDR3 runs 17 residues. Germline V lookup: CDR1 SGHNT, CDR2 YYREEE (reference sequence). DNA of the CDR3: TGTGCCAGCAGCTTGGGCCTGGGGCGGGGCAGCACAGATACGCAGTATTTT. This gives the protein CASSLGLGRGSTDTQYF.

The V gene is TRBV10-2, the J gene TRBJ1-2, with TRBD1 as a possible D gene (5 bases). Trimming removed 0 bases at V and 7 bases at J, with 9 bases between. There are 13 residues in the CDR3. CDR1 is WSHSY and CDR2 is SAAADI in the germline V gene. The CDR3 DNA reads TGCGCCAGCAGTGAGTCCCCCAGGGTTGGCTACACCTTC. Translated, it gives CASSESPRVGYTF.

The chain carries TRBV27 and TRBJ1-5; D possibly corresponds to TRBD1 (5 bases). Trimming took off 5 bases at V and 13 bases at J, with 21 bases between the two ends. From germline, CDR1 is MNHEY and CDR2 SMNVEV (reference sequence). The CDR3 contains 14 residues. This chain's CDR3 is CASSPGAPGPHQHF. CDR3 coding DNA: TGTGCCAGCAGTCCCGGGGCCCCTGGCCCCCATCAGCATTTT.